This T cell receptor (beta chain) was sequenced for a study of T cell responses to AZD1222 COVID-19 vaccine. Data came from immunoSEQ multiplex PCR; TCRdb stores just in-frame clones and leaves some out. This repertoire shows about 150,000 clones, approximately 92% found once; its top ten account for about 3.6%. A note on this clone: The antigen is not known.

Findings and limits, study-wide: Spike as a whole was targeted by vaccine-associated CD4 TCRs, dominant at 160-218 and 743-854. All repertoire sampling was performed exclusively after the peak T cell response. Among the donors, most were white British and more were female, and clonal diversity was possibly underestimated. Seropositivity was recorded at baseline in only a handful of AZD1222 recipients.

Trimming pared 1 base from V and 7 bases from J, leaving 4 bases between. This CDR3 has 12 residues. The sequencing used peripheral blood, collected 28 days after the second AZD1222 dose. This TCR was sampled from an adult who received the AZD1222 COVID-19 vaccine. The chain combines TRBV12-3 or TRBV12-4 with TRBJ1-4; D uncertain. CDR3 in DNA: TGTGCCAGCAGTTTAGGACCTGAAAAACTGTTTTTT. This translates into CASSLGPEKLFF.